Following are 8 T cell receptor beta chains from one sample sequenced in a study of shared clonotypes between healthy human individuals (dated by TCRdb to the early 2020s). Receptor amplification or capture employed the immunoSEQ multiplex PCR assay. The table comes from immuneACCESS by way of TCRdb, which keeps in-frame sequences with V and J called. Part of the clones is missing from these tables; in studies checked, under half for an unresolved V gene and the rest for unknown reasons. Across this sample there are 2 million to 2.5 million clones, with over 85% seen only once. The ten largest make up under 0.45% of the sample. Sequenced: naive CD4+ T cells from PBMCs. The sample's cell subset or site, from its label and the paper: CD45RA+ positively selected. The receptors were gathered from a man aged 18 to 29 in good health. Some clones in this sample may be carry-over from other donors' samples.

The genes are TRBV25-1 and TRBJ1-5, with 10 bases that match TRBD1. The CDR3 is 15 amino acids. Unmatched junction bases numbered 5, after V lost 4 bases and J lost 5 bases. Germline V gives CDR1 MGHDK, CDR2 SYGVNS. In DNA form, the CDR3 reads TGTGCCAGCAGTGCCGGGACAGGGGCATATCAGCCCCAGCATTTT. This codes for CASSAGTGAYQPQHF.

Concerning this clone: Within the sample, other DNA sequences also encode this same CDR3. The chain carries TRBV6-1 and TRBJ2-7; D call uncertain. The CDR3 extends over 11 amino acids. Looked up from germline, CDR1 is MNHNS and CDR2 is SASEGT. Trimming took 3 bases from V and 3 from J, leaving 3 bases between them. The CDR3 here is CASSDLYEQYF. The CDR3 nucleotides read TGTGCCAGCAGTGATCTCTACGAGCAGTACTTC.

The gene calls are TRBV18 and TRBJ2-1; D is unresolved. Germline-derived CDR1 and CDR2 are KGHSH and LQKENI. Trimming stripped 0 bases from V and 1 base from J, with 22 bases between. The CDR3 extends over 20 amino acids. CDR3 residues: CASSPPIGLPYRLSYNEQFF. The DNA for the CDR3 is TGTGCCAGCTCACCACCAATAGGTTTACCGTACCGACTTTCCTACAATGAGCAGTTCTTC.

The rearrangement links TRBV5-3 to TRBJ1-4; 7 bases align to TRBD1. TRBV5-3 falls under the ORF class, with uncertain function. V was pared by 0 bases and J by 5 bases, with 7 bases of the junction left unmatched. This CDR3 is 16 amino acids long. This chain's CDR3 is CARSLVGDSKNEKLFF. As DNA, the CDR3 is TGTGCCAGAAGCTTGGTAGGGGACAGCAAAAATGAAAAACTGTTTTTT.

The genes are TRBV5-1 and TRBJ2-7, with a possible D match to TRBD1 (6 bases). This CDR3 comprises 14 residues. Per the germline V gene, CDR1 is SGHRS and CDR2 is YFSETQ. V lost 4 bases, J lost 1 base, and 12 bases lay in between. CDR3 sequence reads: CASSTGTSSYEQYF. The CDR3 coding sequence is TGCGCCAGCAGCACCGGGACATCGTCCTACGAGCAGTACTTC.

With regard to this clone: Sequence at one end of the junction differs from germline and may be a read error. The chain links TRBV5-4 to TRBJ1-1; D unclear. This CDR3 comprises 12 residues. Germline V gene data show CDR1 as SGHNT and CDR2 as YYREEE (reference sequence). CDR3 loop: CASSLDSRVDLF. The CDR3 DNA follows: TGTGCCAGCAGCTTGGACTCAAGAGTCGATCTCTTT.

The rearrangement links TRBV11-2 to TRBJ1-1; 9 nucleotides match TRBD1. CDR3 size: 14 residues. Germline V gene sequence: CDR1 SGHAT, CDR2 FQNNGV. The V and J ends lost 5 bases and 5 bases, in that order; junction bases with no gene match: 6. As DNA, the CDR3 is TGTGCCAGCAGCACAGGGGGCGGCAGGACTGAAGCTTTCTTT. Translated: CASSTGGGRTEAFF.

This clone was seen more than once but under ten times. The rearrangement links TRBV5-5 to TRBJ2-7; D ambiguous. Germline V gene data show CDR1 as SGHKS and CDR2 as YYEKEE (reference sequence). Trimming removed 7 bases at V and 4 bases at J, with 12 bases between. This CDR3 comprises 12 residues. CDR3 bases: TGTGCCAGCGCCCATCTAGAGTACGAGCAGTACTTC. Residues: CASAHLEYEQYF.